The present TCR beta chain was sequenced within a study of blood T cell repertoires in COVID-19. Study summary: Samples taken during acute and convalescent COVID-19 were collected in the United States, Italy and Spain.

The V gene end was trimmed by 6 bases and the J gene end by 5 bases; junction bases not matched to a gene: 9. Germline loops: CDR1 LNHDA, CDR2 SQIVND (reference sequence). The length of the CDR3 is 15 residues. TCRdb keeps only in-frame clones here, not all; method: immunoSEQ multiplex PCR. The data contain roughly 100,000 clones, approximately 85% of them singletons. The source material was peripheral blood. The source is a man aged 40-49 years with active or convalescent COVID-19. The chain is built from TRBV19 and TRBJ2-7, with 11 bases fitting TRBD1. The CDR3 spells CASRDRGLLKDEQYF. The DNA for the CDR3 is TGTGCCAGTAGGGACAGGGGGCTGTTAAAGGACGAGCAGTACTTC.